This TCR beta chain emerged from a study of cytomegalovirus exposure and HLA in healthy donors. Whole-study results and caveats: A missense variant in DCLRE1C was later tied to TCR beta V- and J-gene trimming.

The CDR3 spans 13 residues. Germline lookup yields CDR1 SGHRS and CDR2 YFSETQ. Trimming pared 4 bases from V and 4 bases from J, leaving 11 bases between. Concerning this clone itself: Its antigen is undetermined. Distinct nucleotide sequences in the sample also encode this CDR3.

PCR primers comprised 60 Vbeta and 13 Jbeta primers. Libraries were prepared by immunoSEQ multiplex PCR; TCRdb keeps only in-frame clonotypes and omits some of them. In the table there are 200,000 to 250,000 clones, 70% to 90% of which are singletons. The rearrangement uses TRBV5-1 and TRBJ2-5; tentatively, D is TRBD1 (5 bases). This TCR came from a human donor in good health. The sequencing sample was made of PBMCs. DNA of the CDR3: TGCGCCAGCAGCCCCGGTCAGGGAGAGACCCAGTACTTC. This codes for CASSPGQGETQYF.